The rows below give T cell receptor beta chains drawn from one sample of a study of cytomegalovirus exposure and HLA in healthy donors. Produced via immunoSEQ multiplex PCR; TCRdb's table is partial and in-frame only. Of about 110,000 clones detected, approximately 86% appear once; the ten largest clones hold about 6.3%. Material for sequencing was PBMCs. The receptors stem from a man younger than 35 in good health and CMV-seronegative. CDR3s include the opening cysteine and the closing phenylalanine or tryptophan. A D gene is named only where the DNA matches it firmly. Only some rows state a clone size, as once, few, many or a class for expanded clones.

D	J	V	size	CDR3	DNA
TRBD1	TRBJ1-1	TRBV11-2	few	CASSHQGPGGYTEAFF	TGCGCCAGCAGCCACCAAGGGCCAGGGGGGTACACTGAAGCTTTCTTT
NA	TRBJ2-7	TRBV30	once	CACNPGRTNEQYF	TGTGCCTGCAACCCGGGGAGGACAAACGAGCAGTACTTC
TRBD1	TRBJ1-2	TRBV7-8	NA	CASSLSDRGLNYGYTF	TGTGCCAGCAGCTTATCGGACAGGGGGCTTAACTATGGCTACACCTTC
TRBD2	TRBJ2-1	TRBV9	NA	CASSVLTSGLNEQFF	TGTGCCAGCAGCGTATTGACTAGCGGACTCAATGAGCAGTTCTTC
TRBD1	TRBJ2-1	TRBV11-3	NA	CASSFEDRGYNEQFF	TGTGCCAGCAGCTTCGAGGACAGGGGCTACAATGAGCAGTTCTTC
TRBD1	TRBJ2-3	TRBV6-4	NA	CASSDGQGTDTQYF	TGTGCCAGCAGTGACGGACAGGGCACAGATACGCAGTATTTT
TRBD2	TRBJ2-7	TRBV27	NA	CASSRGGNSYEQYF	TGTGCCAGCAGCCGGGGGGGGAACTCCTACGAGCAGTACTTC
NA	TRBJ1-1	TRBV7-9	NA	CSSSAYMSARNTEAFF	TGTTCCAGCAGCGCCTACATGAGCGCCAGGAACACTGAAGCTTTCTTT
TRBD1	TRBJ1-2	TRBV12-5	NA	CASGLTRYRQGAVYGYTF	TGTGCTAGTGGTTTGACACGATACAGACAGGGGGCGGTCTATGGCTACACCTTC
NA	TRBJ2-7	TRBV19	once	CASSIIIKSDGYEQYF	TGTGCCAGTAGTATCATAATTAAGAGCGACGGCTACGAGCAGTACTTC
TRBD2	TRBJ2-1	TRBV7-8	few	CASSLAASGSPSFSGQFF	TGTGCCAGCAGCCTAGCGGCTAGCGGGAGCCCGTCGTTCTCGGGGCAGTTCTTC
NA	TRBJ2-7	TRBV6-1	NA	CASRQGSNREQYF	TGTGCCAGCAGGCAAGGGAGCAATCGCGAGCAGTACTTC
NA	TRBJ1-2	TRBV5-1	NA	CASSPETAPDYGYTF	TGCGCCAGCAGCCCGGAGACAGCGCCAGACTATGGCTACACCTTC
TRBD2	TRBJ2-5	TRBV18	NA	CASSPGLAARVETQYF	TGTGCCAGCTCGCCGGGACTAGCGGCCCGGGTAGAGACCCAGTACTTC
NA	TRBJ1-5	TRBV6-5	NA	CASSQRNQPQHF	TGTGCCAGCAGCCAGCGAAATCAGCCCCAGCATTTT
NA	TRBJ1-5	TRBV6-5	NA	CATGTTSNQPQHF	TGTGCCACCGGGACAACCAGCAATCAGCCCCAGCATTTT
NA	TRBJ2-3	TRBV19	NA	CASSIVSPGPTDTQYF	TGTGCCAGTAGTATAGTATCACCAGGGCCCACAGATACGCAGTATTTT
TRBD2	TRBJ2-5	TRBV9	NA	CASSPGTSGRETQYF	TGTGCCAGCAGCCCTGGGACTAGCGGGAGAGAGACCCAGTACTTC
TRBD1	TRBJ2-5	TRBV5-1	NA	CASSLTGQASRQETQYF	TGCGCCAGCAGCTTGACGGGACAGGCGTCTAGACAAGAGACCCAGTACTTC
NA	TRBJ1-4	TRBV6-6	NA	CASSAQLSTNEKLFF	TGTGCCAGCAGTGCCCAACTATCAACTAATGAAAAACTGTTTTTT
TRBD2	TRBJ2-7	TRBV7-2	NA	CASSSLAGGPYEQYF	TGTGCCAGCAGCTCCCTAGCGGGAGGGCCTTACGAGCAGTACTTC
NA	TRBJ2-5	TRBV4-3	NA	CASSQGSRQEIQETQYF	TGCGCCAGCAGCCAAGGGTCGCGACAGGAGATCCAAGAGACCCAGTACTTC